The 32 T cell receptor beta chains listed next were all sequenced from one sample in a study of T cell responses to AZD1222 COVID-19 vaccine. Clones were read by immunoSEQ multiplex PCR, and TCRdb kept only the in-frame ones, dropping some. The sample includes 150,000 to 200,000 clones, approximately 92% of them seen just once. The sequences come from peripheral blood, collected on day 0 of AZD1222 vaccination. The receptors come from an adult in good health.

The rearrangement uses TRBV7-2 and TRBJ1-5; D not resolved. There are 14 residues in the CDR3. Trimming pared 5 bases from V and 4 bases from J, leaving 12 bases between. Germline V gene sequence: CDR1 SGHTA, CDR2 FQGNSA. CDR3 loop: CASSPRSGNQPQHF. DNA of the CDR3: TGTGCCAGCAGCCCGAGATCGGGAAATCAGCCCCAGCATTTT.

This clone was recorded only once. Here the CDR3 reads CASSPGDFRTEAFF. The CDR3 DNA is TGTGCCAGTAGCCCAGGGGATTTTAGAACTGAAGCTTTCTTT. This sequence joins TRBV19 and TRBJ1-1; the D gene is possibly TRBD1 (6 bases). V lost 6 bases and J 5 bases, leaving 16 bases between the germline ends. Germline V lookup: CDR1 LNHDA, CDR2 SQIVND (reference sequence). The CDR3 has 14 residues.

The CDR3 region is CASSIGTRYDEQFF. In DNA, the CDR3 is TGTGCCAGTAGTATCGGGACTAGATATGATGAGCAGTTCTTC. J is TRBJ2-1 and V is TRBV19, with 8 positions matching TRBD2. V lost 3 bases to trimming and J lost 8 bases; unmatched junction nucleotides: 6. The CDR3 covers 14 residues. In germline, CDR1 is LNHDA, CDR2 SQIVND (reference sequence).

The V call is TRBV2, the J call TRBJ1-5; 9 bases fit TRBD1. Germline V lookup: CDR1 SNHLY, CDR2 FYNNEI. The CDR3 totals 18 residues. Losses at the gene ends were 6 bases for V and 6 bases for J; bases not matched to a gene: 18. The CDR3 sequence: CASSTGTGLRYRGQPQHF. Written as DNA, the CDR3 is TGTGCCAGCAGCACCGGGACAGGGTTGAGGTATAGGGGTCAGCCCCAGCATTTT.

This chain connects TRBV7-9 to TRBJ1-2, with TRBD1 identical over 11 bases. Looked up from germline, CDR1 is SEHNR and CDR2 is FQNEAQ (reference sequence). The junction had 10 bases not matched to a gene; V was cut back by 4 bases and J by 3 bases. The CDR3 is made up of 17 amino acids. CDR3 region: CASSSGTGGGGHYGYTF. As DNA, the CDR3 is TGTGCCAGCAGCTCTGGGACAGGGGGAGGCGGTCACTATGGCTACACCTTC.

A single count supports this clone. The gene calls are TRBV7-3 and TRBJ1-6, with unresolved D. With 1 base removed from V and 5 bases from J, the gap between germline ends came to 15 bases. The CDR3 totals 17 residues. CDR1 and CDR2 from the germline V gene are SGHTA and FQGTGA. CDR3 residues: CASSLIGRAGDNSPLHF. DNA of the CDR3: TGTGCCAGCAGCTTAATTGGTCGGGCAGGAGATAATTCACCCCTCCACTTT.

The rearrangement links TRBV7-9 to TRBJ2-4, with D perhaps TRBD2 (7 bases). In germline, CDR1 is SEHNR, CDR2 FQNEAQ (reference sequence). This CDR3 comprises 17 residues. Trimming shortened V by 5 bases and J by 1 base, and 18 bases separated the two germline ends. In DNA, the CDR3 is TGTGCCAGCAGCCCCCTCGGTGGGGGGGCTGCCAAAAACATTCAGTACTTC. The encoded protein is CASSPLGGGAAKNIQYF.

The sample holds one count of this clone. CDR3 protein: CASSLLSEETQYF. The CDR3 nucleotides read TGCGCCAGCAGCTTGTTATCCGAAGAGACCCAGTACTTC. The J gene is TRBJ2-5, the V gene TRBV5-1; D not certain. This CDR3 spans 13 amino acids. CDR1 is SGHRS and CDR2 is YFSETQ in the germline V gene. The V end lost 1 base, the J end lost 3 bases, and 7 bases lay between the germline ends.

The rearrangement joins TRBV13 to TRBJ2-1, with 10 bases lining up with TRBD1. Trimming cost V 9 bases and J 2 bases; bases outside gene matches: 7. CDR3 length: 15 residues. Looked up from germline, CDR1 is PRHDT and CDR2 is FYEKMQ (reference sequence). The CDR3 spells CASCPGQGPYNEQFF. As DNA, the CDR3 is TGTGCCAGTTGTCCGGGACAGGGGCCCTACAATGAGCAGTTCTTC.

The genes are TRBV7-9 and TRBJ2-1; 7 bases are a match to TRBD2. In germline, CDR1 is SEHNR, CDR2 FQNEAQ (reference sequence). The V gene end was trimmed by 7 bases and the J gene end by 0 bases; junction bases not matched to a gene: 6. The CDR3 contains 15 residues. The CDR3 DNA sequence: TGTGCCAGCACCGTCGGCGGGGGCTCCTACAATGAGCAGTTCTTC. Protein: CASTVGGGSYNEQFF. The variable domain in full, completed from reference TRBV7-9 and TRBJ2-1, reads DTGVSQNPRHKITKRGQNVTFRCDPISEHNRLYWYRQTLGQGPEFLTYFQNEAQLEKSRLLSDRFSAERPKGSFSTLEIQRTEQGDSAMYLCASTVGGGSYNEQFFGPGTRLTVL.

J is TRBJ1-1 and V is TRBV9, with D tentatively TRBD1 (5 bases). V lost 4 bases and J lost 0, with 13 bases in between. CDR1 is SGDLS, CDR2 YYNGEE, per germline. The CDR3 sequence is 15 residues long. CDR3: CASSPRLGVNTEAFF. The DNA of the CDR3 is TGTGCCAGCAGCCCCCGTCTGGGGGTGAACACTGAAGCTTTCTTT. Full variable domain (remainder filled in from reference TRBV9 and TRBJ1-1): DSGVTQTPKHLITATGQRVTLRCSPRSGDLSVYWYQQSLDQGLQFLIQYYNGEERAKGNILERFSAQQFPDLHSELNLSSLELGDSALYFCASSPRLGVNTEAFFGQGTRLTVV.

The DNA of the CDR3 is TGTGCCAGCAGTTGGGGACAGGGGAGTGAAAAACTGTTTTTT. It specifies CASSWGQGSEKLFF. The J gene is TRBJ1-4, the V gene TRBV6-1; the match to TRBD1 covers 10 bases. V dropped 5 bases and J dropped 7; count of bases not matched to a gene: 4. This CDR3 has 14 amino acids. The germline CDR1 and CDR2 sequences are MNHNS and SASEGT.

V gene TRBV30 combines with J gene TRBJ1-5; D remains ambiguous. The germline CDR1 and CDR2 sequences are GTSNPN and SVGIG (reference sequence). The V and J ends lost 0 bases and 8 bases respectively, with 8 bases between them. The CDR3 runs 12 residues. CDR3 in DNA: TGTGCCTGGAGTGTGACTTTTGAGCCCCAGCATTTT. Its protein is CAWSVTFEPQHF.

The CDR3 bases are TGTGCCAGCAGTGAATTTCAAGATACGCAGTATTTT. Translated: CASSEFQDTQYF. The J gene is TRBJ2-3, the V gene TRBV25-1; D uncertain. CDR1 is MGHDK and CDR2 is SYGVNS in the germline V gene. This CDR3 contains 12 residues. With 1 base removed from V and 5 bases from J, the gap between germline ends came to 4 bases.

The CDR3 spells CASNKGLAGVSEQYF. CDR3 DNA: TGTGCCAGCAACAAAGGACTAGCGGGAGTGTCCGAGCAGTACTTC. The chain couples TRBV5-4 to TRBJ2-7, with TRBD2 identical over 13 bases. Germline V gives CDR1 SGHNT, CDR2 YYREEE (reference sequence). The trim removed 6 bases at V and 6 bases at J, leaving 9 bases unmatched. This CDR3 is built from 15 residues.

This chain joins TRBV28 and TRBJ2-7; possible D gene TRBD1, 5 bases. CDR1 is MDHEN, CDR2 SYDVKM, per germline. The CDR3 loop spans 12 amino acids. The V end lost 6 bases, the J end lost 4 bases, and 10 bases lay between the germline ends. The CDR3 spells CASSQGPYEQYV. CDR3 coding DNA: TGTGCCAGCAGCCAGGGCCCATACGAGCAGTACGTC.

This chain connects TRBV15 to TRBJ1-6; 9 bases are shared with TRBD1. From germline, CDR1 is LNHNV and CDR2 YYDKDF (reference sequence). The CDR3 has 16 amino acids. With V trimmed by 4 bases and J by 4 bases, 5 bases remained unmatched. CDR3 sequence reads: CATSTRDRAYNSPLHF. CDR3 in DNA: TGTGCCACCAGCACCCGGGACAGGGCTTATAATTCACCCCTCCACTTT.

The chain combines TRBV9 with TRBJ2-5, with 7 bases fitting TRBD2. This CDR3 spans 15 amino acids. V shed 4 bases, J shed 0 bases, and the junction held 6 bases outside the gene matches. Germline V gives CDR1 SGDLS, CDR2 YYNGEE. The CDR3 loop is CASSPSGGYQETQYF. DNA of the CDR3: TGTGCCAGCAGCCCTTCCGGGGGGTACCAAGAGACCCAGTACTTC.

The gene calls are TRBV19 and TRBJ1-2; D possibly corresponds to TRBD1 (6 bases). Germline CDR1 reads LNHDA; CDR2 reads SQIVND (reference sequence). The CDR3 consists of 17 residues. Trimming stripped 6 bases from V and 6 bases from J, with 26 bases between. CDR3 sequence (DNA): TGTGCCAGTAGCCTACGGACAGTGAGAAAAGCCTCCGATGGCTACACCTTC. Translation: CASSLRTVRKASDGYTF.

This clone was observed a single time. The chain links TRBV7-3 to TRBJ1-1; D may be TRBD1 (6 bases). The germline V gene has CDR1 SGHTA and CDR2 FQGTGA. The CDR3 has 14 amino acids. The germline V and J ends were trimmed by 0 bases and 4 bases, with 9 bases remaining between them. Here the CDR3 reads CASSLTGGITEAFF. In nucleotides, the CDR3 is TGTGCCAGCAGCTTAACCGGGGGCATCACTGAAGCTTTCTTT.

The chain recombines TRBV6-4 with TRBJ1-1; 9 bases align to TRBD1. Germline V lookup: CDR1 MRHNA, CDR2 SNTAGT. Losses at the gene ends were 5 bases for V and 7 bases for J; bases not matched to a gene: 5. This CDR3 contains 13 residues. The CDR3 coding sequence is TGTGCCAGCAGTTTGGACAGGGGTAATGAAGCTTTCTTT. Its protein product is CASSLDRGNEAFF.

This chain links TRBV28 with TRBJ1-3; D is unresolved. The CDR3 totals 14 residues. V lost 6 bases and J 5 bases, leaving 14 bases between the germline ends. Germline V gene lookup returns CDR1 MDHEN and CDR2 SYDVKM. In DNA, the CDR3 is TGTGCCAGCAGGACGCCCGGCGGCCGAAACACCATATATTTT. Translating it yields CASRTPGGRNTIYF.

The chain uses TRBV9 and TRBJ2-6; D uncertain. The CDR3 has 17 amino acids. V was trimmed by 4 bases and J by 4 bases, leaving 18 bases between them. The germline CDR1 and CDR2 sequences are SGDLS and YYNGEE. The CDR3 nucleotides read TGTGCCAGCAGCCCTATCGCTAGACCGACAGGGGCCAACGTCCTGACTTTC. This codes for CASSPIARPTGANVLTF.

The V gene is TRBV6-2 or TRBV6-3, the J gene TRBJ2-6, with D hard to call. The V gene lost 5 bases and the J gene lost 2 bases, with 19 bases spanning the gap. CDR3 length: 18 amino acids. Germline V gene sequence: CDR1 MNHEY, CDR2 SVGEGT. The CDR3, as DNA: TGTGCCAGCAGTCCCTTTTCCCCTAGTATCCCTGGGGCCAACGTCCTGACTTTC. This gives the protein CASSPFSPSIPGANVLTF.

V usage is TRBV6-5 and J usage is TRBJ2-6; D gene uncertain. With 6 bases removed from V and 2 bases from J, the gap between germline ends came to 8 bases. The germline V gene has CDR1 MNHEY and CDR2 SVGAGI. The CDR3 has 14 residues. CDR3 bases: TGTGCCAGCAGGCGTTACCCTGGGGCCAACGTCCTGACTTTC. It specifies CASRRYPGANVLTF.

The gene calls are TRBV24-1 and TRBJ1-5; D gene uncertain. Germline V CDR1 and CDR2: KGHDR, SFDVKD. Trimming pared 4 bases from V and 4 bases from J, leaving 4 bases between. The CDR3 is made up of 12 amino acids. CDR3 sequence (DNA): TGTGCCACCAGTGAACAAAATCAGCCCCAGCATTTT. Residues: CATSEQNQPQHF.

The chain links TRBV25-1 to TRBJ2-1, with unresolved D. CDR1 MGHDK and CDR2 SYGVNS come from the germline V gene. The CDR3 is 12 amino acids. The ends were cut back, 6 bases at V and 4 bases at J, with 7 bases in the middle. CDR3 loop: CASRADYNEQFF. The DNA of the CDR3 is TGTGCCAGCAGGGCAGATTACAATGAGCAGTTCTTC.

V and J are TRBV29-1 and TRBJ1-1, with no clear D. Trimming pared 7 bases from V and 0 bases from J, leaving 3 bases between. From germline, CDR1 is SQVTM and CDR2 ANQGSEA. This CDR3 comprises 10 residues. The CDR3 nucleotides are TGCAGCGGCATGAACACTGAAGCTTTCTTT. Translated, it gives CSGMNTEAFF.

The rearrangement uses TRBV5-6 and TRBJ1-2; D unresolved. The length of the CDR3 is 14 residues. The germline V and J ends were trimmed by 4 bases and 3 bases, with 13 bases remaining between them. The germline V gene has CDR1 SGHDT and CDR2 YYEEEE. For the CDR3, the DNA is TGTGCCAGCAGCCCCGTTAATAGGGACTATGGCTACACCTTC. Its translation: CASSPVNRDYGYTF. Full variable domain (outside the CDR3, taken from reference TRBV5-6 and TRBJ1-2): DAGVTQSPTHLIKTRGQQVTLRCSPKSGHDTVSWYQQALGQGPQFIFQYYEEEERQRGNFPDRFSGHQFPNYSSELNVNALLLGDSALYLCASSPVNRDYGYTFGSGTRLTVV.

Written as DNA, the CDR3 is TGTGCCAGTAGCCTCTTAATCTCCGATCGGGAGCAGTACGTC. Protein sequence: CASSLLISDREQYV. This sequence joins TRBV19 and TRBJ2-7; D is unresolved. CDR3 length: 14 amino acids. Trimming stripped 6 bases from V and 7 bases from J, with 19 bases between. CDR1 and CDR2 (germline): LNHDA, SQIVND (reference sequence).

In its sample, this clone was seen a few times. The sample has other DNA sequences that encode this CDR3 too. The chain carries TRBV6-5 and TRBJ1-2, with D uncertain. This CDR3 contains 12 residues. V lost 2 bases to trimming and J lost 7 bases, with 8 bases between them. Germline CDR1 MNHEY, CDR2 SVGAGI. The CDR3 DNA reads as TGTGCCAGCAGTTACGGTGGGGTTGGCTACACCTTC. This encodes CASSYGGVGYTF.

J is TRBJ1-4 and V is TRBV28; 8 bases map to TRBD1. V dropped 1 base and J dropped 3; count of bases not matched to a gene: 13. The CDR3 totals 19 residues. CDR1 is MDHEN, CDR2 SYDVKM, per germline. The chain's CDR3 is CASSLYPGTGDSANEKLFF. CDR3 DNA: TGTGCCAGCAGTTTATATCCCGGGACAGGAGATTCCGCTAATGAAAAACTGTTTTTT.